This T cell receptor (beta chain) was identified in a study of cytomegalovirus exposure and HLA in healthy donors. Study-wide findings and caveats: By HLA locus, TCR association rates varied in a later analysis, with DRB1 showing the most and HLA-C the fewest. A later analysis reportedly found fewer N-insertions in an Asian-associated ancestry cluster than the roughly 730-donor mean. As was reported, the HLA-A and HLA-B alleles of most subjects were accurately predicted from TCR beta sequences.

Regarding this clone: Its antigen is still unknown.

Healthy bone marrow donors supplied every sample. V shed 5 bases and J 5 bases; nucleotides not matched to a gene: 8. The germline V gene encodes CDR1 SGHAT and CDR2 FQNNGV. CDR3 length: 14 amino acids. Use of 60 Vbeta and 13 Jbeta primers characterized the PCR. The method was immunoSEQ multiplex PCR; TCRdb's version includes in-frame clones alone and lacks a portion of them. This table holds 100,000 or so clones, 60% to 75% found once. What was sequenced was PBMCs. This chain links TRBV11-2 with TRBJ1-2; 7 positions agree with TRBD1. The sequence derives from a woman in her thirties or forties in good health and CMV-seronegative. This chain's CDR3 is CASSTTGAGYGYTF. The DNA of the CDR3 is TGTGCCAGCAGCACCACAGGGGCCGGGTATGGCTACACCTTC. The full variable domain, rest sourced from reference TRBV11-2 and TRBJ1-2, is EAGVAQSPRYKIIEKRQSVAFWCNPISGHATLYWYQQILGQGPKLLIQFQNNGVVDDSQLPKDRFSAERLKGVDSTLKIQPAKLEDSAVYLCASSTTGAGYGYTFGSGTRLTVV.